This T cell receptor beta chain was recovered during a study of OX40 agonist ivuxolimab in advanced cancers. Researchers took blood at baseline, on cycle 4 day 1, and on cycle 7 day 1. TCRdb's copy holds only in-frame clones and misses some; the assay was immunoSEQ multiplex PCR. Of about 24,000 clones in the sample, about 90% are singletons; the top ten hold more than 9%. Concerning this clone itself: Antigen unknown.

Findings and limits, study-wide: Within 6 weeks, CD4+ and CD8+ blood T cells expanded clonally at 0.1 to 3.0 mg/kg.

Per germline, CDR1 KGHSY and CDR2 FQNENV. The V segment lost 0 bases and the J segment 5 bases; nucleotides outside the gene matches: 6. The CDR3 is 15 amino acids. Sequencing used CD4+ or CD8+ T cells sorted from blood, obtained in a trial of the OX40 agonist ivuxolimab. The chain is built from TRBV16 and TRBJ1-1, with 7 positions matching TRBD1. The receptor comes from an adult with an advanced solid tumor such as melanoma, head and neck, liver or kidney cancer. The CDR3 sequence: CASSQSGGGNTEAFF. The CDR3 nucleotides are TGTGCCAGCAGCCAATCAGGAGGGGGCAATACTGAAGCTTTCTTT.